The 7 T cell receptor beta chains presented below share a single source sample, sequenced in a study of T cell clonality in common variable immunodeficiency. Using immunoSEQ multiplex PCR, the repertoire was profiled, and TCRdb retains in-frame clones only, with some absent. Listed for the sample are approximately 52,000 clones, none seen a single time. The sequenced sample consisted of peripheral blood mononuclear cells. The source is a person aged 18 to 75 in good health.

This clone has just a few counts. The CDR3 reads CASSMSGDYDYTF. The DNA read from the CDR3 is TGTGCCAGTAGTATGTCCGGGGACTACGAC. The V and J genes are TRBV19 and TRBJ1-2; possible D gene TRBD1, 5 bases. Read data end 3 residues before the CDR3 end; the end is taken from the germline J gene. The CDR3 is 13 amino acids. CDR1 LNHDA and CDR2 SQIVND come from the germline V gene (reference sequence).

To note about this clone: Sequencing ends 3 residues short of the CDR3 end; the germline J gene provides the rest. V usage is TRBV18 and J usage is TRBJ1-6; D is uncertain. Germline V gives CDR1 KGHSH, CDR2 LQKENI. The V and J ends lost 3 bases and 6 bases respectively, with 12 bases between them. The CDR3 is 15 amino acids. CDR3 bases read: TGTGCCAGCTCACCGGCGGCCGCCGGTAATTCACCC. Protein product: CASSPAAAGNSP. The full CDR3 sequence reads CASSPAAAGNSPLHF.

The sample holds many counts of this clone. The read ends 3 residues early relative to the CDR3; the germline J gene fills the gap. The genes are TRBV19 and TRBJ2-3, with D possibly TRBD1 on 6 matching bases. Germline CDR1 reads LNHDA; CDR2 reads SQIVND (reference sequence). Trimming removed 7 bases at V and 0 bases at J, with 14 bases between. The CDR3 contains 15 residues. CDR3 bases read: TGTGCCAGTAAACCCGGACAGATAAGCACAGATACG. This codes for CASKPGQISTDT. The entire CDR3 protein reads CASKPGQISTDTQYF.

For this clone: Coverage ceases 3 residues before the CDR3 finishes, and the germline J gene fills in the end. The chain joins TRBV30 to TRBJ1-5; 9 positions match TRBD1. The length of the CDR3 is 14 residues. CDR1 and CDR2 (germline): GTSNPN, SVGIG (reference sequence). With V trimmed by 5 bases and J by 2 bases, 4 bases remained unmatched. The CDR3 region is CAWGTGPGNQPQHF. CDR3 DNA (partial): TGTGCCTGGGGGACAGGGCCGGGCAATCAGCCC.

This clone was seen at least ten times. The observed sequence ends 3 residues before the CDR3 terminus, with the missing tail filled in from the germline J gene. This chain connects TRBV19 to TRBJ2-2, with a possible D match to TRBD1 (6 bases). Germline CDR1 is LNHDA and CDR2 is SQIVND (reference sequence). Deletions cut 8 bases from V and 0 bases from J, with 13 bases between. This CDR3 comprises 15 residues. CDR3 region: CASRLGTTNTGELFF. The sequenced CDR3 bases are TGTGCCAGTCGGTTGGGGACAACGAACACCGGGGAG.

This clone has a count of ten or more. The read ends 3 residues before the CDR3 terminus; that terminus is restored from the germline J gene. This chain connects TRBV7-8 to TRBJ1-5, with D possibly matching TRBD1 (5 bases). CDR1 and CDR2 (germline): SGHVS, FQNEAQ. V was trimmed by 2 bases and J by 7 bases, leaving 21 bases between them. There are 17 residues in the CDR3. The chain's CDR3 is CASSLRPQDLMGQPQHF. The sequenced part of the CDR3 DNA is TGTGCCAGCAGCTTACGTCCACAGGACCTCATGGGGCAGCCC.

At least ten counts were recorded for this clone. The read stops 3 residues short of the end of the CDR3; the missing end is completed from the germline J gene. V gene TRBV7-2 combines with J gene TRBJ2-6; 8 nucleotides match TRBD1. The CDR3 spans 15 residues. Germline CDR1 and CDR2: SGHTA and FQGNSA. V trimming: 11 bases; J trimming: 0 bases; junction bases outside the gene matches: 6. CDR3: CAWGTGTSGANVLTF. The DNA read from the CDR3 is TGTGCCTGGGGGACAGGAACCTCTGGGGCCAACGTC.